Below are 17 T cell receptor beta chains sequenced from a single sample in a study of OX40 agonist ivuxolimab in advanced cancers. Generated by immunoSEQ multiplex PCR, the TCRdb table keeps only in-frame clones and is missing some. The table has 74,000 or so clones, 90% seen once. Sequencing used CD4+ or CD8+ T cells sorted from blood, obtained in a trial of the OX40 agonist ivuxolimab. These receptors came from an adult with an advanced solid tumor such as melanoma, head and neck, liver or kidney cancer.

V is TRBV6-1 and J is TRBJ2-7; weak D call: TRBD1 (5 bases). The CDR3 has 14 residues. V lost 1 base and J lost 5, with 12 bases in between. CDR1 is MNHNS and CDR2 is SASEGT in the germline V gene. The DNA for the CDR3 is TGTGCCAGCAGTGAAGACCTGCTAGGGGACGAGCAGTACTTC. Its protein product is CASSEDLLGDEQYF.

CDR3: CATSLSPYEQYF. The DNA of the CDR3 is TGTGCCACCTCACTTAGCCCCTACGAGCAGTACTTC. The chain joins TRBV10-3 to TRBJ2-7; D gene ambiguous. CDR3 length equals 12 residues. Germline V lookup: CDR1 ENHRY, CDR2 SYGVKD. Trimming stripped 10 bases from V and 2 bases from J, with 12 bases between.

The chain employs TRBV6-6 and TRBJ1-4; D gene unclear. Germline V gene data show CDR1 as MNHNY and CDR2 as SVGAGI (reference sequence). V was trimmed by 6 bases and J by 8 bases, leaving 10 bases between them. CDR3 length: 12 amino acids. The CDR3 spells CASRNGGEKLFF. The CDR3 nucleotides are TGTGCCAGCAGGAACGGTGGGGAAAAACTGTTTTTT.

The rearrangement joins TRBV4-3 to TRBJ2-1; 9 nucleotides align to TRBD1. V gave up 4 bases and J gave up 6 bases; unmatched junction bases: 10. CDR1 is LGHNA, CDR2 YSLEER, per germline. CDR3 length equals 16 residues. In DNA, the CDR3 is TGCGCCAGCAGCCTGGGGGTAGGACAGGGGCTCAATGAGCAGTTCTTC. Protein sequence: CASSLGVGQGLNEQFF.

The chain carries TRBV7-2 and TRBJ1-6; D unresolved. The CDR3 consists of 12 residues. CDR1 is SGHTA and CDR2 is FQGNSA in the germline V gene. With 3 bases removed from V and 6 bases from J, the gap between germline ends came to 3 bases. Here the CDR3 DNA reads TGTGCCAGCAGCTTCAGTAATTCACCCCTCCACTTT. Protein product: CASSFSNSPLHF.

This clone was counted a single time. This chain links TRBV5-1 with TRBJ2-7; D gene uncertain. CDR3 length equals 13 residues. Germline CDR1 and CDR2: SGHRS and YFSETQ. Trimming shortened V by 1 base and J by 3 bases, and 8 bases separated the two germline ends. Written as DNA, the CDR3 is TGCGCCAGCAGCTTGAGGGCAGACTACGAGCAGTACTTC. It translates to CASSLRADYEQYF. The whole variable domain, remainder taken from reference TRBV5-1 and TRBJ2-7, is KAGVTQTPRYLIKTRGQQVTLSCSPISGHRSVSWYQQTPGQGLQFLFEYFSETQRNKGNFPGRFSGRQFSNSRSEMNVSTLELGDSALYLCASSLRADYEQYFGPGTRLTVT.

This chain joins TRBV5-4 and TRBJ1-1, with unresolved D. The CDR3 contains 13 residues. V was clipped by 10 bases and J by 0 bases, with 13 bases between them. Germline V gene data show CDR1 as SGHNT and CDR2 as YYREEE (reference sequence). The CDR3 nucleotides read TGTGCCGCCCACGGGCACTTGAACACTGAAGCTTTCTTT. Amino acids: CAAHGHLNTEAFF.

The rearrangement links TRBV29-1 to TRBJ2-5, with a weak D call TRBD2 (6 bases). Germline CDR1 reads SQVTM; CDR2 reads ANQGSEA. V lost 6 bases and J lost 1, with 21 bases in between. This CDR3 is 16 amino acids long. This chain's CDR3 is CSVGTAGALGQETQYF. The CDR3 coding sequence is TGCAGCGTCGGGACTGCCGGAGCCTTGGGCCAAGAGACCCAGTACTTC. Combining the CDR3 with reference TRBV29-1 and TRBJ2-5 gives the whole variable domain SAVISQKPSRDICQRGTSLTIQCQVDSQVTMMFWYRQQPGQSLTLIATANQGSEATYESGFVIDKFPISRPNLTFSTLTVSNMSPEDSSIYLCSVGTAGALGQETQYFGPGTRLLVL.

This chain connects TRBV28 to TRBJ1-1; D not certain. The ends were cut back, 6 bases at V and 4 bases at J, with 12 bases in the middle. In germline, CDR1 is MDHEN, CDR2 SYDVKM. This CDR3 region has 13 residues. CDR3 residues: CASSSGIVTEAFF. CDR3 in DNA: TGTGCCAGCAGCTCGGGAATAGTCACTGAAGCTTTCTTT.

The V gene is TRBV6-1, the J gene TRBJ1-1; D is possibly TRBD1 (5 bases). This CDR3 has 15 residues. Germline V gene sequence: CDR1 MNHNS, CDR2 SASEGT. V lost 8 bases and J lost 1, with 17 bases in between. CDR3 sequence reads: CASLLSHRKNTEAFF. The CDR3 DNA is TGTGCCAGCCTGCTGTCTCACAGGAAGAACACTGAAGCTTTCTTT.

V is TRBV10-3 and J is TRBJ2-2, with TRBD2 matching over 8 bases. The CDR3 is made up of 15 amino acids. From germline, CDR1 is ENHRY and CDR2 SYGVKD. V shed 6 bases and J 4 bases; nucleotides not matched to a gene: 7. CDR3 in DNA: TGTGCCATCAGCCCGGGACTAGGGGGCACCGGGGAGCTGTTTTTT. Translated: CAISPGLGGTGELFF.

A single count supports this clone. The chain carries TRBV6-6 and TRBJ2-5, with 10 bases matching TRBD2. The germline gives CDR1 MNHNY, CDR2 SVGAGI (reference sequence). CDR3 size: 16 residues. V was clipped by 6 bases and J by 4 bases; unmatched bases: 11. CDR3 coding DNA: TGTGCCAGCAGCCCTCTCTTAGCGGGAGGAGTAGAGACCCAGTACTTC. Its protein is CASSPLLAGGVETQYF.

The CDR3 loop is CASIQGGGWVTEAFF. The CDR3, as DNA: TGTGCCAGCATCCAAGGGGGAGGTTGGGTAACTGAAGCTTTCTTT. This rearrangement joins TRBV28 to TRBJ1-1; tentatively, D is TRBD1 (6 bases). V dropped 7 bases and J dropped 5 bases, with 20 bases sitting between them. CDR3 length: 15 amino acids. Germline assignment: CDR1 MDHEN and CDR2 SYDVKM.

Points on this clone: A far larger clone is one nucleotide away, so this likely arose from a read error. The sample contains more than one DNA sequence encoding this CDR3. This chain uses TRBV4-2 with TRBJ2-3; D might be TRBD2 (5 bases). The V gene lost 1 base and the J gene lost 0 bases, with 8 bases spanning the gap. The CDR3 is 15 residues long. Germline-derived CDR1 and CDR2 are LGHNA and YNFKEQ. The CDR3 coding sequence is TGTGCCAGCAGCCAAGGAGGCGGGAGCACAGATACGCAGTATTTT. Residues: CASSQGGGSTDTQYF.

The chain joins TRBV28 to TRBJ1-1, with D uncertain. CDR3 size: 12 residues. Germline CDR1 MDHEN, CDR2 SYDVKM. V was cut by 9 bases and J by 10 bases, with 18 bases left in between. The CDR3 sequence is CASRAPVASAFF. DNA for the CDR3: TGTGCCAGTCGGGCGCCGGTGGCCTCAGCTTTCTTT.

The chain joins TRBV5-1 to TRBJ2-7; TRBD2 matches at 7 bases. In germline, CDR1 is SGHRS, CDR2 YFSETQ. The CDR3 spans 15 residues. V shed 3 bases, J shed 0 bases, and the junction held 6 bases outside the gene matches. As DNA, the CDR3 is TGCGCCAGCAGCTGGAGCGGGGATAGCTCCTACGAGCAGTACTTC. It codes for CASSWSGDSSYEQYF.

CDR3 amino acids: CASSLAGQVRDEQFF. CDR3 DNA sequence: TGTGCCAGCAGTTTAGCGGGACAGGTGCGTGATGAGCAGTTCTTC. This rearrangement joins TRBV27 to TRBJ2-1, with TRBD1 matching 8 bases. Germline CDR1 is MNHEY and CDR2 is SMNVEV (reference sequence). CDR3 length: 15 residues. V shed 2 bases and J 8 bases; nucleotides not matched to a gene: 8.